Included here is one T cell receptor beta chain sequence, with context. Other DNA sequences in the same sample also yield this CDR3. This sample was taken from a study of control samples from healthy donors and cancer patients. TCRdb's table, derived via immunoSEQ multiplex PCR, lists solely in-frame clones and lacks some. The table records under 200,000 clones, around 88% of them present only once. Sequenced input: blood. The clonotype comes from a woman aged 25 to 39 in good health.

CDR3: CASSVRQSGNTIYF. The CDR3 coding sequence is TGTGCCAGCAGCGTAAGGCAGAGTGGAAACACCATATATTTT. This chain joins TRBV9 and TRBJ1-3; no definite D call. The germline CDR1 and CDR2 sequences are SGDLS and YYNGEE. The germline V and J ends were trimmed by 1 base and 3 bases, with 8 bases remaining between them. The CDR3 contains 14 residues.